This T cell receptor (beta chain) was sequenced during a study of blood T cell repertoires in COVID-19. V dropped 4 bases and J dropped 4; count of bases not matched to a gene: 3. Germline values: CDR1 LGHDT, CDR2 YNNKEL (reference sequence). This CDR3 has 14 amino acids. Repertoires were generated with immunoSEQ multiplex PCR, while TCRdb's copy carries only in-frame clones and drops some. The repertoire holds around 390,000 clones, with approximately 90% as singletons. This sequence was found in a woman aged 45 to 65 who had recovered from COVID-19. The source material was PBMCs or T cells enriched from blood (not recorded which). The chain combines TRBV3-1 (or the pseudogene TRBV3-2) with TRBJ1-4; TRBD1 matches 7 bases. The CDR3 DNA reads as TGTGCCAGCAGCCCAGGACAGGTTAATGAAAAACTGTTTTTT. Amino acids: CASSPGQVNEKLFF.